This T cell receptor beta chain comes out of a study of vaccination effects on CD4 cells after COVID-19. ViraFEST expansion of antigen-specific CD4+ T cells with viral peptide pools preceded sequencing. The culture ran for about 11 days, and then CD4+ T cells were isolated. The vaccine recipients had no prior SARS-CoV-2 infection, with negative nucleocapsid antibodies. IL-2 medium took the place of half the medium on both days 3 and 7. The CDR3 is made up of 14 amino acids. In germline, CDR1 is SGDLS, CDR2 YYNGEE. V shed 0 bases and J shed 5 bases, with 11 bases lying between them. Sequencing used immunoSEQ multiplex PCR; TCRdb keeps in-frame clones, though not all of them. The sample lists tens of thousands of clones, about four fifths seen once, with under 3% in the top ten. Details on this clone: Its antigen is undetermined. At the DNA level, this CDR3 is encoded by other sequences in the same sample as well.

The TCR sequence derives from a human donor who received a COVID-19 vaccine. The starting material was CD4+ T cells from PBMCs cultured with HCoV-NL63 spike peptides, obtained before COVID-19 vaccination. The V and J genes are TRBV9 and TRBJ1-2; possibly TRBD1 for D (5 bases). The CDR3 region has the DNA TGTGCCAGCAGCGTAGATGACAGAGGATATGGCTACACCTTC. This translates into CASSVDDRGYGYTF.